One and the same sample provided the 2 T cell receptor beta chains below, sequenced in a study of blood T cell repertoires in COVID-19. Profiled with immunoSEQ multiplex PCR; TCRdb holds only in-frame clones, not every one. Among some 89,000 clones, roughly 87% were seen once, and the ten largest hold 2% to 3%. The sequencing sample was made of peripheral blood. These receptors all stem from a man aged 45-65 years with acute or convalescent COVID-19.

J is TRBJ2-2 and V is TRBV19; D not certain. Trimming removed 3 bases at V and 1 base at J, with 6 bases between. Germline loops: CDR1 LNHDA, CDR2 SQIVND (reference sequence). This CDR3 comprises 14 residues. CDR3: CASSINRNTGELFF. DNA for the CDR3: TGTGCCAGTAGTATTAATCGGAACACCGGGGAGCTGTTTTTT.

This clone was seen just once. V gene TRBV15 combines with J gene TRBJ2-3; the match to TRBD2 covers 13 bases. The CDR3 is 18 amino acids. Germline lookup yields CDR1 LNHNV and CDR2 YYDKDF (reference sequence). After removal of 0 bases from V and 5 bases from J, the junction contained 8 bases not matched to a gene. Written as DNA, the CDR3 is TGTGCCACCAGCAGAGAGGGACTAGCGGGACGTGGTGGAGATACGCAGTATTTT. Residues: CATSREGLAGRGGDTQYF.